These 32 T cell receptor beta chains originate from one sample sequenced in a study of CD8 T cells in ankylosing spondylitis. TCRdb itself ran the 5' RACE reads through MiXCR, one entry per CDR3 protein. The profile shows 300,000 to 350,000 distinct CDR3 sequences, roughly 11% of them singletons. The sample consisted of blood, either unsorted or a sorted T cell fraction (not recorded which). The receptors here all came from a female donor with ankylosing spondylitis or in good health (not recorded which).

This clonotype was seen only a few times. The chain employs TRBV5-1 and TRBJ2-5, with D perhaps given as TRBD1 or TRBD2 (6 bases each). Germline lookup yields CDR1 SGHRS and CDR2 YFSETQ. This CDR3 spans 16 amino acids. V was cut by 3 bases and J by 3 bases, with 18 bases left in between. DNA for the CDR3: TGCGCCAGCAGCTGGGACTCGACAGGTCCAGAAGAGACCCAGTACTTC. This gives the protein CASSWDSTGPEETQYF.

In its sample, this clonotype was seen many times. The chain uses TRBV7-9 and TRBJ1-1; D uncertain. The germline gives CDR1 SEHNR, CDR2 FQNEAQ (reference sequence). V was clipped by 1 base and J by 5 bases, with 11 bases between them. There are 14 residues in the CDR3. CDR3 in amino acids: CASSLGEQTTEAFF. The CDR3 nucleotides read TGTGCCAGCAGCTTAGGAGAGCAGACGACTGAAGCTTTCTTT.

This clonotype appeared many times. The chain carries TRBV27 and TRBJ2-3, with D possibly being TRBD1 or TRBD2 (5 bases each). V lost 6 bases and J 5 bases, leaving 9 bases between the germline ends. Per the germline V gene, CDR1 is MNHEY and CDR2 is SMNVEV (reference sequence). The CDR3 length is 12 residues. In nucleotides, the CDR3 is TGTGCCAGCAGACTAGGGGTAGATACGCAGTATTTT. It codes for CASRLGVDTQYF.

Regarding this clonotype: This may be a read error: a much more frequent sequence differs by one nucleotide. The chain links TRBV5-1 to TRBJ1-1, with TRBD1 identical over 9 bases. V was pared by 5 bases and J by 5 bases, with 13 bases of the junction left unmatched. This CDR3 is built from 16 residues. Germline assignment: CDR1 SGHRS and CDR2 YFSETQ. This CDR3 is CASSPGLTGGGTEAFF. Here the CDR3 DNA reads TGCGCCAGCAGTCCCGGGTTGACAGGGGGGGGAACTGAAGCTTTCTTT.

CDR3 sequence: CSARPAAGVSYNEQFF. The DNA of the CDR3 is TGCAGTGCTAGACCCGCGGCGGGAGTCTCGTACAATGAGCAGTTCTTC. This rearrangement joins TRBV20-1 to TRBJ2-1; TRBD2 agrees at 7 bases. V dropped 2 bases and J dropped 4; count of bases not matched to a gene: 11. The CDR3 length is 16 residues. In germline, CDR1 is DFQATT, CDR2 SNEGSKA (reference sequence).

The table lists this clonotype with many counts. CDR3 nucleotides: TGCGCCAGCCGTAGGGACAACGAGCAGTACTTC. Protein product: CASRRDNEQYF. The chain uses TRBV4-1 and TRBJ2-7, with D maybe TRBD1 (6 bases). CDR3 length: 11 residues. Deletions cut 8 bases from V and 5 bases from J, with 10 bases between. Germline V gene lookup returns CDR1 MGHRA and CDR2 YSYEKL.

CDR3 nucleotide sequence: TGCAGTGCTAGAGATACGGCAGTTAGGAACGAGCAGTACTTC. Protein sequence: CSARDTAVRNEQYF. The V and J genes are TRBV20-1 and TRBJ2-7; D gene ambiguous. The ends were cut back, 0 bases at V and 5 bases at J, with 14 bases in the middle. The CDR3 spans 14 residues. Germline CDR1 and CDR2: DFQATT and SNEGSKA (reference sequence).

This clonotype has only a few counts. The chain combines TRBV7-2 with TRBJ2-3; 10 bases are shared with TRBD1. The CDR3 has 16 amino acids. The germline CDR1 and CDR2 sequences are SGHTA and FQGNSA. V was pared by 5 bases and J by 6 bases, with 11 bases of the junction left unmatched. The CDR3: CASSRRTGGIEDTQYF. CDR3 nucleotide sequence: TGTGCCAGCAGCCGGAGGACAGGGGGAATAGAGGATACGCAGTATTTT.

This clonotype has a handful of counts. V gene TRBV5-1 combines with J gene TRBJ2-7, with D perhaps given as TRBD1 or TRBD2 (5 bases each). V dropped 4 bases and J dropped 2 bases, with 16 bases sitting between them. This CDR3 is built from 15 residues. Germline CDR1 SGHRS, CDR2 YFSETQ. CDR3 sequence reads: CASSREGLTTYEQYF. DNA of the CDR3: TGCGCCAGCAGCCGCGAGGGGCTCACGACCTACGAGCAGTACTTC.

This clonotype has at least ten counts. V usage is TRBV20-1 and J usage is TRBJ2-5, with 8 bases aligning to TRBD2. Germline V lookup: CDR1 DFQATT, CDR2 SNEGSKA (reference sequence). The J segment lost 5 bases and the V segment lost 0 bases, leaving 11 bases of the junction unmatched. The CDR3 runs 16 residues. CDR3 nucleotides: TGCAGTGCTAGAGACGTATCTAGCGGGCAGGTGGAGACCCAGTACTTC. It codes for CSARDVSSGQVETQYF.

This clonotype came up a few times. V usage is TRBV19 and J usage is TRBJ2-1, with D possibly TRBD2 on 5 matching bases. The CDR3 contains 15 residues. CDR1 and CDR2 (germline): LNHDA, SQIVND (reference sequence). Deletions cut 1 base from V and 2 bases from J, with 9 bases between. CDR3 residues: CASSIASGPYNEQFF. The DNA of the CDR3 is TGTGCCAGTAGTATAGCCAGCGGACCCTACAATGAGCAGTTCTTC.

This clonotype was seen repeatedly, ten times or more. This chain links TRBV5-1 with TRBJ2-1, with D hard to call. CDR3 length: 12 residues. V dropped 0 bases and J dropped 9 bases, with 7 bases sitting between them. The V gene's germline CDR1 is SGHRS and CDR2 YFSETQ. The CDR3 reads CASSLADIEQFF. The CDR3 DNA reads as TGCGCCAGCAGCTTGGCAGACATTGAGCAGTTCTTC.

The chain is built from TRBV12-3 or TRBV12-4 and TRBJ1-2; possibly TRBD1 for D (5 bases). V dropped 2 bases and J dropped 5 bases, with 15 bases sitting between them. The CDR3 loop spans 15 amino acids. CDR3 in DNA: TGTGCCAGCAGTTTAAATGAACCGGGACGGTATGGCTACACCTTC. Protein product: CASSLNEPGRYGYTF.

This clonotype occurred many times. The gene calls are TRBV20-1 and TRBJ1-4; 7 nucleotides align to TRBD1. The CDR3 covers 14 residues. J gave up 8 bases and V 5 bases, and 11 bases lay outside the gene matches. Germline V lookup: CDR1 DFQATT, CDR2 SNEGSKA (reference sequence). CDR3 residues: CSAFPKGQQEKLFF. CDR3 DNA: TGCAGTGCTTTCCCAAAGGGACAGCAAGAAAAACTGTTTTTT.

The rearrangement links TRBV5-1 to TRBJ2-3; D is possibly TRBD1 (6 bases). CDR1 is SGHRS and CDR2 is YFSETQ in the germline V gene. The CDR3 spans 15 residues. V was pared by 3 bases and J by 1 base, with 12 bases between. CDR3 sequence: CASSSRGWGTDTQYF. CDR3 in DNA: TGCGCCAGCAGCTCCAGGGGCTGGGGCACAGATACGCAGTATTTT. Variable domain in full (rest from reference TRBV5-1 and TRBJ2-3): KAGVTQTPRYLIKTRGQQVTLSCSPISGHRSVSWYQQTPGQGLQFLFEYFSETQRNKGNFPGRFSGRQFSNSRSEMNVSTLELGDSALYLCASSSRGWGTDTQYFGPGTRLTVL.

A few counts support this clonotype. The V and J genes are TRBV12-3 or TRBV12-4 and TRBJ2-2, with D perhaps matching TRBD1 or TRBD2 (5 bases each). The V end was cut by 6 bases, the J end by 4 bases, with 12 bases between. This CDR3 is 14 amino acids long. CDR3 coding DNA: TGTGCCAGCAGGGGGGAAGTTCGCACCGGGGAGCTGTTTTTT. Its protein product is CASRGEVRTGELFF.

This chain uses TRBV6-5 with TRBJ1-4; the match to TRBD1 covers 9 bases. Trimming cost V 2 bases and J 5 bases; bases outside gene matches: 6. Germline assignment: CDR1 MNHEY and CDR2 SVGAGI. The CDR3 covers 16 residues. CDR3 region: CASSYPGQGLNEKLFF. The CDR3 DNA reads TGTGCCAGCAGTTACCCGGGACAGGGACTGAATGAAAAACTGTTTTTT.

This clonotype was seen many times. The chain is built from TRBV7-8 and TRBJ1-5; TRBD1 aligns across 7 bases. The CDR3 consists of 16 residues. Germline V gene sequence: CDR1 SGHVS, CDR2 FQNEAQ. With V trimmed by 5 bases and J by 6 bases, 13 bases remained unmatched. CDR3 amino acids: CASSPRNRGNGQPQHF. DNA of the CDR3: TGTGCCAGCAGCCCCAGAAACAGGGGTAACGGTCAGCCCCAGCATTTT.

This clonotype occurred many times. The CDR3 bases are TGTGCCAGCAGCTTTGGTCTATTTACGGGCAGTCCCCCAGAGACCCAGTACTTC. This encodes CASSFGLFTGSPPETQYF. The chain combines TRBV5-5 with TRBJ2-5; no firm D call. V was pared by 2 bases and J by 4 bases, with 24 bases between. CDR3 length equals 18 residues. Germline CDR1 reads SGHKS; CDR2 reads YYEKEE (reference sequence).

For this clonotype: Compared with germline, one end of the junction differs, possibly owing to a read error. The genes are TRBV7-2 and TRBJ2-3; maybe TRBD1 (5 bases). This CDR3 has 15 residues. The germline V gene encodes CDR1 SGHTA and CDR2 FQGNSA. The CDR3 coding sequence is TGTGCCAGCAGCCTCTGGACATTTAGCACAGATGCGCAGTATTTT. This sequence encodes CASSLWTFSTDAQYF. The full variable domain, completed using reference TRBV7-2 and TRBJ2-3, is GAGVSQSPSNKVTEKGKDVELRCDPISGHTALYWYRQSLGQGLEFLIYFQGNSAPDKSGLPSDRFSAERTGGSVSTLTIQRTQQEDSAVYLCASSLWTFSTDAQYFGPGTRLTVL.

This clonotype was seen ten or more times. The CDR3 bases are TGCAGCGTTGCCAGGGAGCCCCGTCCTGGCTACACCTTC. This codes for CSVAREPRPGYTF. This rearrangement joins TRBV29-1 to TRBJ1-2; possible D gene TRBD1, 5 bases. Germline loops: CDR1 SQVTM, CDR2 ANQGSEA. Trimming removed 4 bases from V and 7 bases from J, with 16 bases in between. The CDR3 covers 13 residues.

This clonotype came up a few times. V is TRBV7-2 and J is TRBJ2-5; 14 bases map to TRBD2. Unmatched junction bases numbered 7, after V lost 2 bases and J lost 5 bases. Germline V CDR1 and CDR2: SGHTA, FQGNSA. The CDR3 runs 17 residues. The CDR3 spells CASSLPGTSGGVETQYF. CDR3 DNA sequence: TGTGCCAGCAGCTTACCCGGGACTAGCGGGGGTGTCGAGACCCAGTACTTC.

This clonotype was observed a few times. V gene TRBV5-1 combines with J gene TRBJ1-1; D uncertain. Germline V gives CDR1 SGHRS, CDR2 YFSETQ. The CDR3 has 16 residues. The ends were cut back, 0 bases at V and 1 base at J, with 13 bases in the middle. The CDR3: CASSLDRQTRNTEAFF. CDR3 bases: TGCGCCAGCAGCTTGGACAGACAAACCCGGAACACTGAAGCTTTCTTT.

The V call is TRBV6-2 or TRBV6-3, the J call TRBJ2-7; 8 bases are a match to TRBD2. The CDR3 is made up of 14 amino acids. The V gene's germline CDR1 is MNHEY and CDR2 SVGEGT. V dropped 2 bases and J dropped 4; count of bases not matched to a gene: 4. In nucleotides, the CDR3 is TGTGCCAGCAGTTACGAGTCTAGCGGGTACGAGCAGTACTTC. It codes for CASSYESSGYEQYF.

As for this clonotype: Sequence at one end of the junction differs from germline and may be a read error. CDR3 nucleotide sequence: TGTACCAGCAGCCCAATCGCGGGGACAGGGACGTTATCTGTCAATGAGCAGTTCTTC. Translating gives CTSSPIAGTGTLSVNEQFF. The chain employs TRBV12-3 or TRBV12-4 and TRBJ2-1; 9 positions match TRBD1. The CDR3 is 19 residues long.

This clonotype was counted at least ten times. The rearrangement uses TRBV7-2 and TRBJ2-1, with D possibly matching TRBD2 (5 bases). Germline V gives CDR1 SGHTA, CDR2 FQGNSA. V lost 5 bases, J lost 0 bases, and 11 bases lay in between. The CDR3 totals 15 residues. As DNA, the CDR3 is TGTGCCAGCAGCCAGAGCGGTAGCTCCTACAATGAGCAGTTCTTC. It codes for CASSQSGSSYNEQFF.

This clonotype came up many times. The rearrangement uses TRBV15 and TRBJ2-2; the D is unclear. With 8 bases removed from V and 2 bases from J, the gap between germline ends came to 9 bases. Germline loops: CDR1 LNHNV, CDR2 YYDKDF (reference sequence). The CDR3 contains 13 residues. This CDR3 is CATSQINTGELFF. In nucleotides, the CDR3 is TGTGCCACCTCCCAAATAAACACCGGGGAGCTGTTTTTT.

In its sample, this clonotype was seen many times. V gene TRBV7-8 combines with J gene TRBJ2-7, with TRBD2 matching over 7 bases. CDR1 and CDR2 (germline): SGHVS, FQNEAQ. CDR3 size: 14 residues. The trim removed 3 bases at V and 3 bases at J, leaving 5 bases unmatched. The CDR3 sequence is CASSFREANYEQYF. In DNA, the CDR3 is TGTGCCAGCAGCTTTCGGGAGGCTAACTACGAGCAGTACTTC.

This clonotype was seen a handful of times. The CDR3 loop is CASSTAAPYQETQYF. In DNA, the CDR3 is TGCGCCAGCAGCACCGCCGCTCCGTACCAAGAGACCCAGTACTTC. The rearrangement links TRBV5-1 to TRBJ2-5; D gene unclear. V lost 4 bases and J lost 0, with 13 bases in between. CDR3 length: 15 amino acids. CDR1 and CDR2 from the germline V gene are SGHRS and YFSETQ.

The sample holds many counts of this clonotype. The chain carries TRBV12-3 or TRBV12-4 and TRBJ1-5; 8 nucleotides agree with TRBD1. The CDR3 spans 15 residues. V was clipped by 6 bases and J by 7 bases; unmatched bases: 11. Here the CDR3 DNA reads TGTGCCAGCAGGCCCACAGGGGGAGACGGCCAGCCCCAGCATTTT. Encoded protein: CASRPTGGDGQPQHF.

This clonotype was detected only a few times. CDR3 sequence (DNA): TGTGCCATCAGGGGCGGGACTAGCGGGAGTCATGAGCAGTTCTTC. Amino acid sequence: CAIRGGTSGSHEQFF. The chain employs TRBV10-3 and TRBJ2-1; TRBD2 aligns across 14 bases. This CDR3 has 15 residues. Germline V lookup: CDR1 ENHRY, CDR2 SYGVKD. V shed 6 bases and J 8 bases; nucleotides not matched to a gene: 6.

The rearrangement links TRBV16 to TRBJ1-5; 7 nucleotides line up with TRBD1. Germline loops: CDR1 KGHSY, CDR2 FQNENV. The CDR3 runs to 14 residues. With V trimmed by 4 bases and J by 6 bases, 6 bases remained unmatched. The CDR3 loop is CASSPGQPGQPQHF. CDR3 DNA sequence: TGTGCCAGCAGCCCGGGACAGCCGGGTCAGCCCCAGCATTTT.